This is a list of T cell receptor beta chains from one sample in a study of cytomegalovirus exposure and HLA in healthy donors. Only in-frame clones appear in the TCRdb table, and some are missing; sequencing was by immunoSEQ multiplex PCR. In the table there are 150,000 to 250,000 clones, 65% to 90% of which are singletons. Material: PBMCs. The receptors shown here come from a woman younger than 45 in good health and CMV-seropositive. Each CDR3 is given with its conserved first and last residue. The D gene is left open where the match is weak. Only part of the rows carry a size: once, few, many, or a class if the clone is expanded.

NA	TRBD1	TRBV2	TRBJ1-5	CASSVSGTENQPQHF	TGTGCCAGCAGTGTCTCCGGGACAGAGAATCAGCCCCAGCATTTT
NA	TRBD1	TRBV6-5	TRBJ2-7	CASSRDSQYEQYF	TGTGCCAGCTCCCGGGACAGTCAATACGAGCAGTACTTC
NA	NA	TRBV5-1	TRBJ2-5	CASSLDGQFQETQYF	TGCGCCAGCAGCTTAGATGGACAGTTCCAAGAGACCCAGTACTTC
NA	TRBD2	TRBV28	TRBJ2-7	CASSSLGGRRHEQYF	TGTGCCAGCAGTTCCCTGGGCGGGAGAAGGCACGAGCAGTACTTC
few	NA	TRBV6-6	TRBJ1-5	CASSYLEQNQPQHF	TGTGCCAGCAGTTACTTGGAGCAAAATCAGCCCCAGCATTTT
NA	NA	TRBV29-1	TRBJ1-1	CSVGELSAEAFF	TGCAGCGTTGGCGAATTGAGCGCTGAAGCTTTCTTT
NA	TRBD2	TRBV7-9	TRBJ2-1	CASRPSGGYNEQFF	TGTGCCAGCAGGCCGAGCGGGGGATACAATGAGCAGTTCTTC
NA	NA	TRBV9	TRBJ1-1	CASTPGPGTEAFF	TGTGCCAGCACCCCAGGCCCGGGAACTGAAGCTTTCTTT
NA	TRBD1	TRBV4-1	TRBJ1-1	CASSHLTGADTEAFF	TGCGCCAGCAGCCATTTGACAGGGGCGGACACTGAAGCTTTCTTT
NA	NA	TRBV5-1	TRBJ2-7	CASSLDRVYEQYF	TGCGCCAGCAGCTTGGACAGGGTTTACGAGCAGTACTTC
few	NA	TRBV4-2	TRBJ1-5	CASSPRGTINQPQHF	TGTGCCAGCAGCCCTCGGGGGACTATTAATCAGCCCCAGCATTTT
NA	TRBD2	TRBV9	TRBJ2-2	CASSVASGLNTGELFF	TGTGCCAGCAGCGTCGCTAGCGGACTCAACACCGGGGAGCTGTTTTTT
NA	NA	TRBV7-2	TRBJ1-1	CASSLAREKAEAFF	TGTGCCAGCAGCTTAGCACGGGAGAAGGCTGAAGCTTTCTTT
few	TRBD1	TRBV27	TRBJ1-5	CASGFGQGNQPQHF	TGTGCCAGCGGGTTCGGACAGGGTAATCAGCCCCAGCATTTT
few	NA	TRBV6-1	TRBJ1-2	CASSLDTHGYTF	TGTGCCAGCAGTTTGGACACACATGGCTACACCTTC
once	TRBD1	TRBV27	TRBJ1-2	CASKGQGLGNYGYTF	TGTGCCAGCAAAGGACAGGGATTGGGAAACTATGGCTACACCTTC
NA	TRBD2	TRBV27	TRBJ2-1	CASSSQGLAGVSSYNEQFF	TGTGCCAGCAGTTCTCAGGGACTAGCGGGAGTTAGCTCCTACAATGAGCAGTTCTTC
NA	NA	TRBV29-1	TRBJ1-1	CSVGRDRGSVDTEAFF	TGCAGCGTTGGCCGAGACCGAGGGTCGGTTGACACTGAAGCTTTCTTT
NA	NA	TRBV5-1	TRBJ2-1	CASSLGRVEYEQFF	TGCGCCAGCAGCTTGGGCCGCGTAGAGTATGAGCAGTTCTTC
NA	TRBD2	TRBV28	TRBJ2-7	CATSIQGTSGSTQYF	TGTGCCACGTCAATTCAAGGGACTAGCGGGAGTACGCAGTACTTC
NA	NA	TRBV9	TRBJ1-2	CASSVAVGSSNYGYTF	TGTGCCAGCAGCGTAGCTGTGGGGAGTTCTAACTATGGCTACACCTTC
NA	TRBD2	TRBV2	TRBJ2-3	CAVKREAVTDTQYF	TGTGCCGTTAAGCGGGAGGCCGTCACAGATACGCAGTATTTT
few	NA	TRBV6-5	TRBJ1-4	CASSYSGGDEKLFF	TGTGCCAGCAGTTACTCGGGGGGGGATGAAAAACTGTTTTTT
NA	NA	TRBV9	TRBJ1-1	CASSVEAMNTEAFF	TGTGCCAGCAGCGTGGAGGCAATGAACACTGAAGCTTTCTTT
NA	NA	TRBV2	TRBJ2-2	CASSLQGGNTGELFF	TGTGCCAGCAGCCTACAGGGCGGGAACACCGGGGAGCTGTTTTTT
NA	TRBD2	TRBV5-1	TRBJ2-5	CASSLPGGTNQETQYF	TGCGCCAGCAGCTTGCCAGGAGGGACTAACCAAGAGACCCAGTACTTC
NA	TRBD2	TRBV5-1	TRBJ2-3	CASSLAPAGGTDTQYF	TGCGCCAGCAGCTTGGCCCCGGCGGGAGGGACAGATACGCAGTATTTT
NA	TRBD1	TRBV7-8	TRBJ1-1	CASSFRDRGLGAFF	TGTGCCAGCAGCTTTAGGGACAGGGGGCTTGGAGCTTTCTTT
NA	NA	TRBV28	TRBJ1-4	CASGIQGTTNEKLFF	TGTGCCAGCGGGATCCAGGGAACAACTAATGAAAAACTGTTTTTT
NA	NA	TRBV5-1	TRBJ2-7	CASSLGQNTYEQYF	TGCGCCAGCAGCTTGGGACAGAACACCTACGAGCAGTACTTC
NA	TRBD2	TRBV5-1	TRBJ2-7	CASSLEGLAGGPDEQYF	TGCGCCAGCAGCTTGGAGGGACTAGCGGGAGGGCCGGACGAGCAGTACTTC
NA	NA	TRBV29-1	TRBJ2-1	CSVEQGGEQFF	TGCAGCGTTGAACAAGGGGGTGAGCAGTTCTTC
NA	NA	TRBV5-6	TRBJ2-7	CASSFVGSYEQYF	TGTGCCAGCAGCTTCGTGGGGAGCTACGAGCAGTACTTC
NA	NA	TRBV5-1	TRBJ2-3	CASSLSRAGTDTQYF	TGCGCCAGCAGCTTGAGCCGGGCAGGGACAGATACGCAGTATTTT
NA	TRBD2	TRBV4-2	TRBJ2-7	CASSQDPASPLAADHEQYF	TGTGCCAGCAGCCAAGATCCCGCCTCCCCGCTAGCGGCGGATCACGAGCAGTACTTC
NA	NA	TRBV2	TRBJ2-1	CASSGVGTPYNEQFF	TGTGCCAGCAGTGGTGTGGGGACACCTTACAATGAGCAGTTCTTC
NA	NA	TRBV5-1	TRBJ1-2	CASSPGTGYGYTF	TGCGCCAGCAGCCCCGGCACAGGCTATGGCTACACCTTC
NA	NA	TRBV30	TRBJ1-1	CAWSVLLQANTEAFF	TGTGCCTGGAGTGTACTATTACAGGCGAACACTGAAGCTTTCTTT
NA	NA	TRBV25-1	TRBJ1-4	CASRDGVREKLFF	TGTGCCAGCAGAGACGGGGTGCGGGAAAAACTGTTTTTT
NA	NA	TRBV6-1	TRBJ2-3	CASNSGWGVDTQYF	TGTGCCAGCAACAGCGGGTGGGGCGTCGATACGCAGTATTTT
NA	TRBD1	TRBV13	TRBJ2-1	CASSSGQGRNEQFF	TGTGCCAGCAGCTCCGGACAGGGGAGGAATGAGCAGTTCTTC
few	TRBD2	TRBV11-2	TRBJ2-1	CASSSKTSGDRNEQFF	TGTGCCAGCAGCTCAAAGACTAGCGGGGACCGCAATGAGCAGTTCTTC
NA	NA	TRBV11-1	TRBJ2-2	CASSLGAGGELFF	TGTGCCAGCAGCTTAGGAGCCGGCGGGGAGCTGTTTTTT
NA	TRBD2	TRBV11-2	TRBJ2-7	CASSSPTSGTFGYEQYF	TGTGCCAGCAGCTCCCCGACTAGCGGGACTTTCGGATACGAGCAGTACTTC
NA	TRBD2	TRBV7-8	TRBJ2-1	CASSFLAGQSNEQFF	TGTGCCAGCAGCTTTCTAGCGGGGCAGAGCAATGAGCAGTTCTTC
NA	TRBD1	TRBV27	TRBJ2-7	CASSSQGAVNEQYF	TGTGCCAGCAGTTCTCAGGGGGCGGTCAACGAGCAGTACTTC
NA	NA	TRBV7-2	TRBJ1-1	CASRLNWNTEAFF	TGTGCCAGCAGACTGAATTGGAACACTGAAGCTTTCTTT
NA	NA	TRBV7-9	TRBJ2-2	CASSSRQRDTGELFF	TGTGCCAGCAGCTCTCGACAGCGGGACACCGGGGAGCTGTTTTTT
NA	TRBD1	TRBV19	TRBJ1-1	CASSTPTGVGEAFF	TGTGCCAGTAGTACCCCGACAGGGGTCGGTGAAGCTTTCTTT
NA	NA	TRBV29-1	TRBJ2-7	CSVGGGLRYEQYF	TGCAGCGTTGGTGGAGGGTTAAGATACGAGCAGTACTTC
NA	TRBD1	TRBV2	TRBJ1-1	CASTSRTGGNTEAFF	TGTGCCAGCACTTCAAGGACAGGGGGGAACACTGAAGCTTTCTTT
NA	TRBD1	TRBV6-1	TRBJ1-2	CASSGLGTVRGIYGYTF	TGTGCCAGCAGTGGCCTGGGGACAGTACGCGGAATCTATGGCTACACCTTC
NA	NA	TRBV6-5	TRBJ1-1	CASSYSSRTEAFF	TGTGCCAGCAGTTACTCGTCCAGGACTGAAGCTTTCTTT
NA	NA	TRBV19	TRBJ2-2	CASRVGGGTGELFF	TGTGCCAGTAGAGTCGGTGGCGGCACCGGGGAGCTGTTTTTT